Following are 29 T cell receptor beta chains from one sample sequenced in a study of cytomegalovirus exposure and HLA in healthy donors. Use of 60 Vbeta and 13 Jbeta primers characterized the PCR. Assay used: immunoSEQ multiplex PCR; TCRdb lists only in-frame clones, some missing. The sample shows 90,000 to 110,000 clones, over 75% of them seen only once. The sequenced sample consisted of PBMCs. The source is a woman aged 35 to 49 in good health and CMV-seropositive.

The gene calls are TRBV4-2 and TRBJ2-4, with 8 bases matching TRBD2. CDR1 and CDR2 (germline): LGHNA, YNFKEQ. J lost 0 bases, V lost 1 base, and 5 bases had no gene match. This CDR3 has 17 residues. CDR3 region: CASSQGPLAVAKNIQYF. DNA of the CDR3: TGTGCCAGCAGCCAAGGCCCACTAGCGGTAGCCAAAAACATTCAGTACTTC.

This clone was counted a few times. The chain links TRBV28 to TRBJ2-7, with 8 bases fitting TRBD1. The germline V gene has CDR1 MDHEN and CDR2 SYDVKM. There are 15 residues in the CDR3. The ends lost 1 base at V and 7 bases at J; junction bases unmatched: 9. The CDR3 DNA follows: TGTGCCAGCAGTTTATATGGACAGGGAGTCGCGGAGCAGTACTTC. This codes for CASSLYGQGVAEQYF.

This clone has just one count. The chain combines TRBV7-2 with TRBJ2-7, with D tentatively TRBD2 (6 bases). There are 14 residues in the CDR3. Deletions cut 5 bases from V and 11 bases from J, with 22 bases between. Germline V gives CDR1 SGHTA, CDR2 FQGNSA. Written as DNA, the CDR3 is TGTGCCAGCAGCCACCGAAGGGTAGCTCCGGGGGAGTACTTC. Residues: CASSHRRVAPGEYF.

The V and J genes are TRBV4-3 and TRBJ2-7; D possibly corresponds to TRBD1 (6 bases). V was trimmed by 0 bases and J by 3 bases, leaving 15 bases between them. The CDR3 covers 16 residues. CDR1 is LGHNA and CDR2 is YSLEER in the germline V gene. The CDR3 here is CASSQDWARGHYEQYF. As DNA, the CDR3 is TGCGCCAGCAGCCAAGATTGGGCCAGGGGACACTACGAGCAGTACTTC.

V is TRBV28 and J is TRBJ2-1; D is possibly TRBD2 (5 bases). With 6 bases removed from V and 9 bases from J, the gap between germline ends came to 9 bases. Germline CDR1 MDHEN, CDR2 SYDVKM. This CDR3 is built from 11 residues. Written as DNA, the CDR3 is TGTGCCAGCAGGGACTCTCTTGAGCAGTTCTTC. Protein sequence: CASRDSLEQFF.

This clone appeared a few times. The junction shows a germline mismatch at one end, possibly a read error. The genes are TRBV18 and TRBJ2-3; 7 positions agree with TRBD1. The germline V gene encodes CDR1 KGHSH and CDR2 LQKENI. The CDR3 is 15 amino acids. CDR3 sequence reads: CASSAATGRSDAQYF. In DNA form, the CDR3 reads TGTGCCAGCTCAGCCGCGACAGGGCGATCAGATGCGCAGTATTTT.

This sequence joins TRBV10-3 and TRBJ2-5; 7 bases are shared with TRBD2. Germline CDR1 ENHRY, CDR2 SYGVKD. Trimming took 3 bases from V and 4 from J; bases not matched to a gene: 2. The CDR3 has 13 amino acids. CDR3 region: CAISDREGETQYF. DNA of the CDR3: TGTGCCATCAGTGACAGGGAGGGAGAGACCCAGTACTTC.

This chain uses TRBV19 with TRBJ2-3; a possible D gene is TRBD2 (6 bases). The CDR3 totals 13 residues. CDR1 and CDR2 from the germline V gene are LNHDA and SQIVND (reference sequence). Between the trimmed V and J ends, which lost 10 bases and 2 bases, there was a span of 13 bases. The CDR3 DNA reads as TGTGCCACCCAGGGACTTCTCACAGATACGCAGTATTTT. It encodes CATQGLLTDTQYF.

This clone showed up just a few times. The CDR3 region is CASSPGGGAKVFF. The CDR3 region has the DNA TGTGCCAGCTCACCCGGGGGGGGAGCCAAGGTGTTCTTC. The chain recombines TRBV18 with TRBJ2-1; 8 bases match TRBD2. Germline CDR1 KGHSH, CDR2 LQKENI. This CDR3 is built from 13 residues. Trimming removed 3 bases from V and 15 bases from J; junction bases left unmatched: 10.

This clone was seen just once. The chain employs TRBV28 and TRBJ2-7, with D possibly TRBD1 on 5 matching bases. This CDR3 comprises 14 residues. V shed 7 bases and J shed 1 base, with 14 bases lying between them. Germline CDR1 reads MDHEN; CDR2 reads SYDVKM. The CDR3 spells CASTPRQNSYEQYF. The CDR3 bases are TGTGCCAGCACTCCCCGACAGAATTCCTACGAGCAGTACTTC.

The CDR3 sequence: CASGLDARNIQYF. In DNA, the CDR3 is TGTGCTAGTGGTTTGGACGCCAGGAACATTCAGTACTTC. The chain employs TRBV12-5 and TRBJ2-4; D call uncertain. Trimming took 1 base from V and 7 from J, leaving 8 bases between them. Germline V gene lookup returns CDR1 LGHNT and CDR2 FRNRAP. This CDR3 region has 13 residues.

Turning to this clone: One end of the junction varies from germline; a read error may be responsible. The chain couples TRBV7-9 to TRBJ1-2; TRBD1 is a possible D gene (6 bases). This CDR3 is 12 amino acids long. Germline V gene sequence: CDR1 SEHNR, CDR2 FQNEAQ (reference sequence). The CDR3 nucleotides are TGTTCCAGCAGCTTAGTAGGGACAACCTTCACCTTC. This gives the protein CSSSLVGTTFTF.

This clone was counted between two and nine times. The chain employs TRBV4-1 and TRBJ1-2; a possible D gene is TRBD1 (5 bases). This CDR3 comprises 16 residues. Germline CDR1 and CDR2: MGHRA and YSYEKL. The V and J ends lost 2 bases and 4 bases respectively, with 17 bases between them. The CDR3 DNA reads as TGCGCCAGCAGCCAACCAGGGAAGGGGCCTAGCTATGGCTACACCTTC. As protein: CASSQPGKGPSYGYTF.

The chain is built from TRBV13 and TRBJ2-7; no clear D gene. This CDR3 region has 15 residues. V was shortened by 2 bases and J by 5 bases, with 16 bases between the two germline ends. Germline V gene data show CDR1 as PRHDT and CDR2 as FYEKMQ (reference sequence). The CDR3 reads CASSLRPGSFNEQYF. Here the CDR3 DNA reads TGTGCCAGCAGCTTACGTCCAGGTTCCTTCAACGAGCAGTACTTC. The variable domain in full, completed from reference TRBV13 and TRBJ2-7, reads AAGVIQSPRHLIKEKRETATLKCYPIPRHDTVYWYQQGPGQDPQFLISFYEKMQSDKGSIPDRFSAQQFSDYHSELNMSSLELGDSALYFCASSLRPGSFNEQYFGPGTRLTVT.

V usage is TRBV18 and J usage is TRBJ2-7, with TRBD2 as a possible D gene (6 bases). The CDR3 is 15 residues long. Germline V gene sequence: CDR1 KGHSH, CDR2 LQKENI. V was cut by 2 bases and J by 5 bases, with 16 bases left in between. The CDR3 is CASSPSAGREDEQYF. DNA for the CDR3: TGTGCCAGCTCACCAAGCGCGGGGCGAGAGGACGAGCAGTACTTC.

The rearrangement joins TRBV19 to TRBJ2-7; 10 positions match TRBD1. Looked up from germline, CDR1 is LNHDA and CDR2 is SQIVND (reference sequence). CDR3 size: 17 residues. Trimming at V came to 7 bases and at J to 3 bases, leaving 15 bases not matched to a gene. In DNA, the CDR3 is TGTGCCAGTATGATACCGGGACAGGGGCCGCGCATCTACGAGCAGTACTTC. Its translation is CASMIPGQGPRIYEQYF.

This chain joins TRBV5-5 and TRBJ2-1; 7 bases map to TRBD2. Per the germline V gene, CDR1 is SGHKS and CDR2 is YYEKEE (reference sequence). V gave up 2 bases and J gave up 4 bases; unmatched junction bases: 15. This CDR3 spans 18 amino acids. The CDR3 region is CASSFGLAATKQYNEQFF. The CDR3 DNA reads TGTGCCAGCAGCTTTGGGCTAGCGGCCACGAAGCAGTACAATGAGCAGTTCTTC.

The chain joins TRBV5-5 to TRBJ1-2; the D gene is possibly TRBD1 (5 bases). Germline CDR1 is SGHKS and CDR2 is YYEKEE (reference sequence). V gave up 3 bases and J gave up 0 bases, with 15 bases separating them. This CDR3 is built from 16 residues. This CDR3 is CASSSLAAGTNYGYTF. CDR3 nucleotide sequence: TGTGCCAGCAGCTCCCTGGCGGCAGGGACTAACTATGGCTACACCTTC.

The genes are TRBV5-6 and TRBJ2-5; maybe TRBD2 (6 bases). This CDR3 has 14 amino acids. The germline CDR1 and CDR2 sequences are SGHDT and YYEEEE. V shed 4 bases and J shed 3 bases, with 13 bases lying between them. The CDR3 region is CASSPEWGEETQYF. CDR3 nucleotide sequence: TGTGCCAGCAGCCCCGAGTGGGGGGAAGAGACCCAGTACTTC.

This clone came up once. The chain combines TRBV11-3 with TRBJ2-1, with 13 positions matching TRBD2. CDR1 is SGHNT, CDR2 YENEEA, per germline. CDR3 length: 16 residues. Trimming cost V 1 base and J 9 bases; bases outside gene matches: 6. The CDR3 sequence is CASSLGLAGGRAEQFF. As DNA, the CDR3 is TGTGCCAGCAGCTTAGGACTAGCGGGAGGCCGGGCTGAGCAGTTCTTC.

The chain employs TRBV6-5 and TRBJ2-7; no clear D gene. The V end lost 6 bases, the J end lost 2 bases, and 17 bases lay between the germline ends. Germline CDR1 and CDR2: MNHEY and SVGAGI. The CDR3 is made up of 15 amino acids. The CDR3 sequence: CASRVRISGAYEQYF. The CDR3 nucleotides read TGTGCCAGCAGAGTACGGATTAGTGGAGCCTACGAGCAGTACTTC.

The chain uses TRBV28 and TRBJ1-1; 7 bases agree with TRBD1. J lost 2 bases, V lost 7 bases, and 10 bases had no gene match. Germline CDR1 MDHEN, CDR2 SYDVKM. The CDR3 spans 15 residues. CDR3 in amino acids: CASTTGALFNTEAFF. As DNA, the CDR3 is TGTGCCAGCACCACAGGGGCGCTATTTAACACTGAAGCTTTCTTT.

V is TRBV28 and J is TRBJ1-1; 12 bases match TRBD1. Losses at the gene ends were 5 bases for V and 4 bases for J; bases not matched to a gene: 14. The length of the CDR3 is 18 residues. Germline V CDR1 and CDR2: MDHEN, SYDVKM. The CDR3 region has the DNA TGTGCCAGCAGTCCTCATTCGGGACAGGGGGCGCCGGGCACTGAAGCTTTCTTT. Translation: CASSPHSGQGAPGTEAFF.

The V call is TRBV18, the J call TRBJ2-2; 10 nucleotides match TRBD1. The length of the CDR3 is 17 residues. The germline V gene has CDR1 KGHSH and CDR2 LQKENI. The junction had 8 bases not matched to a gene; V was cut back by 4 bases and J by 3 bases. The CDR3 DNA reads TGTGCCAGCTCACTCACGACAGGGGGCATCCACACCGGGGAGCTGTTTTTT. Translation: CASSLTTGGIHTGELFF. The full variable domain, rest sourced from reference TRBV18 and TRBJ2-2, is NAGVMQNPRHLVRRRGQEARLRCSPMKGHSHVYWYRQLPEEGLKFMVYLQKENIIDESGMPKERFSAEFPKEGPSILRIQQVVRGDSAAYFCASSLTTGGIHTGELFFGEGSRLTVL.

In DNA form, the CDR3 reads TGTGCCAGCAGTTTCACCGACAGGGACAATGAGCAGTTCTTC. Its translation: CASSFTDRDNEQFF. The rearrangement joins TRBV5-5 to TRBJ2-1, with 7 bases aligning to TRBD1. In germline, CDR1 is SGHKS, CDR2 YYEKEE (reference sequence). The CDR3 has 14 residues. V lost 5 bases and J lost 5; bases outside the gene matches: 7.

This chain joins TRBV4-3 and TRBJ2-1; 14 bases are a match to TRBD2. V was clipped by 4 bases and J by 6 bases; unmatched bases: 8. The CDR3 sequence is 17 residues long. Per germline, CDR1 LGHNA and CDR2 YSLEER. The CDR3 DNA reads TGCGCCAGCAGCCTGGGACTAGCGGGGGCGCGGGGCAATGAGCAGTTCTTC. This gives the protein CASSLGLAGARGNEQFF.

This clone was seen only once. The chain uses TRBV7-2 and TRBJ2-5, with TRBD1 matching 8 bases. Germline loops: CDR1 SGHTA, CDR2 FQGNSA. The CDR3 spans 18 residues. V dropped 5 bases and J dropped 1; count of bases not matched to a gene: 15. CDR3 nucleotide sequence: TGTGCCAGCAGCACCCGGACAGGGACTTTGCCATTCCAAGAGACCCAGTACTTC. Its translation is CASSTRTGTLPFQETQYF.

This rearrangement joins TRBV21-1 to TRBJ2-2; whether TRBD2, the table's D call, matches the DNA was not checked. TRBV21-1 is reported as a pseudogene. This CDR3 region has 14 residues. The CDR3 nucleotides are TGTGCCAGCAGCAAAGGAGGGGGGGACGGGGAGCTGTTTTTT. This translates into CASSKGGGDGELFF.

Written as DNA, the CDR3 is TGTGCCAGCAGGCCAACGGGTTCCACCGGGGAGCTGTTTTTT. This translates into CASRPTGSTGELFF. The genes are TRBV6-4 and TRBJ2-2; D remains ambiguous. The CDR3 spans 14 residues. Germline V CDR1 and CDR2: MRHNA, SNTAGT. The ends were cut back, 6 bases at V and 4 bases at J, with 12 bases in the middle.